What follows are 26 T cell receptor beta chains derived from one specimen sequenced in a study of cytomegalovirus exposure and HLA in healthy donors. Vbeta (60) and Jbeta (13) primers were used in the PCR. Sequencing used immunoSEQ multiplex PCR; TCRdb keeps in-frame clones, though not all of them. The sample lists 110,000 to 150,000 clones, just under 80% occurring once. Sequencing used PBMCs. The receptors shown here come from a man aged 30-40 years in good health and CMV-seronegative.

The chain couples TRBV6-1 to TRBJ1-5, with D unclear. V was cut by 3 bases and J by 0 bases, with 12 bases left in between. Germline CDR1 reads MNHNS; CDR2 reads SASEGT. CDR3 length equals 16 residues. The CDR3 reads CASSDEQRYSNQPQHF. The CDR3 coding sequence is TGTGCCAGCAGTGACGAACAGCGGTATAGCAATCAGCCCCAGCATTTT.

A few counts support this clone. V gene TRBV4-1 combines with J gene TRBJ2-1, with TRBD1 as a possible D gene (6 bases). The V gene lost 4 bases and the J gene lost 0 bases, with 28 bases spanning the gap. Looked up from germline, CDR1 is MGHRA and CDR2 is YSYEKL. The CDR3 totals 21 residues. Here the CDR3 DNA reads TGCGCCAGCAGCCTCCTTTGGAGCAGGGGTCGGAAATCGAGCTCCTACAATGAGCAGTTCTTC. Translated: CASSLLWSRGRKSSSYNEQFF.

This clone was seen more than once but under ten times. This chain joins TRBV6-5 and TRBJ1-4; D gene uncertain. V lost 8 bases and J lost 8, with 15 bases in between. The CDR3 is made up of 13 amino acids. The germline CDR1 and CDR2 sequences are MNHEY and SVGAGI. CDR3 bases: TGTGCCAGCGCCTGGCGGGGTGGCGAAAAACTGTTTTTT. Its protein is CASAWRGGEKLFF.

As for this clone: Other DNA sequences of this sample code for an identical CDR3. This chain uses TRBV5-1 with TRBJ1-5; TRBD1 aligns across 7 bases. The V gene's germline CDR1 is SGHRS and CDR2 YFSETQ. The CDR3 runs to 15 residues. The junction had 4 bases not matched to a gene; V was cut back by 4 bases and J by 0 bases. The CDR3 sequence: CASSLGTDSNQPQHF. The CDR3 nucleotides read TGCGCCAGCAGCCTCGGGACAGATAGCAATCAGCCCCAGCATTTT. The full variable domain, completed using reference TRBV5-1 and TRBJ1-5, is KAGVTQTPRYLIKTRGQQVTLSCSPISGHRSVSWYQQTPGQGLQFLFEYFSETQRNKGNFPGRFSGRQFSNSRSEMNVSTLELGDSALYLCASSLGTDSNQPQHFGDGTRLSIL.

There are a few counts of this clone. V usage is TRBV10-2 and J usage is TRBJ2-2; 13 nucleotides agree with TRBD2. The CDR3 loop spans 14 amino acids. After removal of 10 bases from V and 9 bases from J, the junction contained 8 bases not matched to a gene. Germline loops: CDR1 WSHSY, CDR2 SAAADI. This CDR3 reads CATQSGTSGRELFF. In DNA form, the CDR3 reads TGCGCCACCCAATCCGGGACTAGCGGGAGGGAGCTGTTTTTT.

In DNA, the CDR3 is TGCGCCAGCAGCTTTGGCGGGGCGAACACTGAAGCTTTCTTT. Its protein is CASSFGGANTEAFF. The chain couples TRBV5-1 to TRBJ1-1; TRBD1 might be the D (5 bases). The CDR3 totals 14 residues. CDR1 SGHRS and CDR2 YFSETQ come from the germline V gene. V was pared by 2 bases and J by 1 base, with 9 bases between.

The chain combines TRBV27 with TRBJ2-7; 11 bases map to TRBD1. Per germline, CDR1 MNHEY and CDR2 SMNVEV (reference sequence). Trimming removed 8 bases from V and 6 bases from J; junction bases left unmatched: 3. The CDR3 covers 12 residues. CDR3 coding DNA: TGTGCCAGCTCGGGACAGGGGGTCGAGCAGTACTTC. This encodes CASSGQGVEQYF.

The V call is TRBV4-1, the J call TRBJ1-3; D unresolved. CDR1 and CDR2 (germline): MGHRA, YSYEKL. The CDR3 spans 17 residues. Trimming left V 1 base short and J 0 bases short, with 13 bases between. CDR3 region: CASSQVGRHRSGNTIYF. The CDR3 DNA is TGCGCCAGCAGCCAAGTCGGCCGACACCGCTCTGGAAACACCATATATTTT.

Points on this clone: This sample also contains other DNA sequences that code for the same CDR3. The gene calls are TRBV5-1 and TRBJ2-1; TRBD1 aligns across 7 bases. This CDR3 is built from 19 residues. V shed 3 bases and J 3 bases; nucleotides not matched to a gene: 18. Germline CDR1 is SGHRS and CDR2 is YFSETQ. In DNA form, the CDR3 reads TGCGCCAGCAGCTGGACGACAGGGACCCCACTTACTGGCTACAATGAGCAGTTCTTC. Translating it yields CASSWTTGTPLTGYNEQFF.

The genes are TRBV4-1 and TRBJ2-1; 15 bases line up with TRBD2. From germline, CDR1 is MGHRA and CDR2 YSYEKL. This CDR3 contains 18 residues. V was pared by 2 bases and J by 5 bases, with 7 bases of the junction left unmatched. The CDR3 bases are TGCGCCAGCAGCCAACCGGGACTAGCGGGGGGAATCAACAATGAGCAGTTCTTC. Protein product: CASSQPGLAGGINNEQFF.

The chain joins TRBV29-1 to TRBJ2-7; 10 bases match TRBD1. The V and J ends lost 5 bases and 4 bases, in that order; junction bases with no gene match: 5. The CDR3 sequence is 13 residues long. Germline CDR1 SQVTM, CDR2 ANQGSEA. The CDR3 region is CSVWTGGQYEQYF. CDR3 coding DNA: TGCAGCGTTTGGACAGGGGGACAGTACGAGCAGTACTTC.

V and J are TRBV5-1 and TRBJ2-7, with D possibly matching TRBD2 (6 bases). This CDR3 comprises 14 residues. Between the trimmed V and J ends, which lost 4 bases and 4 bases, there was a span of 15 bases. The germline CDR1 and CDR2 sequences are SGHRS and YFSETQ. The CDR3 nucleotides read TGCGCCAGCAGCGAGGAGGGAGAACCGTACGAGCAGTACTTC. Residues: CASSEEGEPYEQYF.

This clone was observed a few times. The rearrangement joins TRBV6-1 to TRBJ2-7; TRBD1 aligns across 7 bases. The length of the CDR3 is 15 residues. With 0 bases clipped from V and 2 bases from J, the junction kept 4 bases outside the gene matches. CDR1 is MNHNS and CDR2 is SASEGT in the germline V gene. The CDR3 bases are TGTGCCAGCAGTGAAGCCAGGGGGAGTACCTACGAGCAGTACTTC. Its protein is CASSEARGSTYEQYF.

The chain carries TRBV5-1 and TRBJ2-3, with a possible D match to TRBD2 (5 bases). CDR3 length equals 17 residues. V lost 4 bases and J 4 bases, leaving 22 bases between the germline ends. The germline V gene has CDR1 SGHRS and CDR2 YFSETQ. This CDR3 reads CASSKPLLGDGADTQYF. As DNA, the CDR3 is TGCGCCAGCAGCAAACCCTTACTGGGAGACGGGGCAGATACGCAGTATTTT.

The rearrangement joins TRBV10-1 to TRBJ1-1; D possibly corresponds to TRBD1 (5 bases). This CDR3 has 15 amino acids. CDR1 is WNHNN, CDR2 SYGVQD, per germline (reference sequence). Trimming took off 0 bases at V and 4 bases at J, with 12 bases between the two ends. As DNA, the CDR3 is TGCGCCAGCAGTGAGTCGATAGCGGACACCACTGAAGCTTTCTTT. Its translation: CASSESIADTTEAFF.

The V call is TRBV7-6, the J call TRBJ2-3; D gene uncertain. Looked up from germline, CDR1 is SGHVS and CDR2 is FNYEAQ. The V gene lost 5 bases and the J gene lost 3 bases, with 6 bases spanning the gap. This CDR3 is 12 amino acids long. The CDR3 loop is CASSPVTDTQYF. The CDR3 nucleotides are TGTGCCAGCAGCCCAGTAACAGATACGCAGTATTTT. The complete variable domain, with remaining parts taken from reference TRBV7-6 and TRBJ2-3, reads GAGVSQSPRYKVTKRGQDVALRCDPISGHVSLYWYRQALGQGPEFLTYFNYEAQQDKSGLPNDRFSAERPEGSISTLTIQRTEQRDSAMYRCASSPVTDTQYFGPGTRLTVL.

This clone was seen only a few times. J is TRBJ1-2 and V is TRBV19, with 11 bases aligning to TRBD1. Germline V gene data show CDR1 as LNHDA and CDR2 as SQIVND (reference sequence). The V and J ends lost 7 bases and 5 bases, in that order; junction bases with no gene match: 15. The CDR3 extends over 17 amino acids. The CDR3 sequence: CASIPGGLGTGGYGYTF. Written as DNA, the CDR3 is TGTGCCAGTATCCCTGGCGGCCTCGGGACAGGGGGATATGGCTACACCTTC.

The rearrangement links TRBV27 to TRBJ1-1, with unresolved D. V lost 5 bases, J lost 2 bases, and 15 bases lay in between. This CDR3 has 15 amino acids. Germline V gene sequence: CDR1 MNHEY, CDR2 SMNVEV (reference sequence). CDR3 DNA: TGTGCCAGCAGTAGGAACCCGGGAGTTAACACTGAAGCTTTCTTT. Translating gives CASSRNPGVNTEAFF.

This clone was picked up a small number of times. Here the CDR3 reads CASRIQGANQPQHF. In nucleotides, the CDR3 is TGTGCCAGCAGAATACAGGGGGCCAATCAGCCCCAGCATTTT. The V gene is TRBV6-6, the J gene TRBJ1-5; the match to TRBD1 covers 9 bases. The germline V gene encodes CDR1 MNHNY and CDR2 SVGAGI (reference sequence). This CDR3 is built from 14 residues. Unmatched junction bases numbered 3, after V lost 6 bases and J lost 3 bases.

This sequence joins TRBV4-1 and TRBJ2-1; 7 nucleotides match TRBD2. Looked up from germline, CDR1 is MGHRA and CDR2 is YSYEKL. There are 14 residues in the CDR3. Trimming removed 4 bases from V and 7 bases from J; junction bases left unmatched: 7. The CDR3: CASSRGGEPNEQFF. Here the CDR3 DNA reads TGCGCCAGCAGCCGGGGGGGGGAGCCGAATGAGCAGTTCTTC.

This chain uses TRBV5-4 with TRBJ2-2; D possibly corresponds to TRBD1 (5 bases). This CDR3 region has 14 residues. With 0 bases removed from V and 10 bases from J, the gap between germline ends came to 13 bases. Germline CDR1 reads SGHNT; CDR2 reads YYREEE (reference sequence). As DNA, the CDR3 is TGTGCCAGCAGCTTGGCCTCGGCAGGGAAGGAGCTGTTTTTT. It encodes CASSLASAGKELFF. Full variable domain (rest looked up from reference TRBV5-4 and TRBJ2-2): ETGVTQSPTHLIKTRGQQVTLRCSSQSGHNTVSWYQQALGQGPQFIFQYYREEENGRGNFPPRFSGLQFPNYSSELNVNALELDDSALYLCASSLASAGKELFFGEGSRLTVL.

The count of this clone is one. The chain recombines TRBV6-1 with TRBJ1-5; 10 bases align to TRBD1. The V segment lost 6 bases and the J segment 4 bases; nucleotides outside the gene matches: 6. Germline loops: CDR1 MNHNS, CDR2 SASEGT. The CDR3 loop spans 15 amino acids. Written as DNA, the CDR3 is TGTGCCAGCAGAACGGGACAGGGGTCGAATCAGCCCCAGCATTTT. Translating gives CASRTGQGSNQPQHF.

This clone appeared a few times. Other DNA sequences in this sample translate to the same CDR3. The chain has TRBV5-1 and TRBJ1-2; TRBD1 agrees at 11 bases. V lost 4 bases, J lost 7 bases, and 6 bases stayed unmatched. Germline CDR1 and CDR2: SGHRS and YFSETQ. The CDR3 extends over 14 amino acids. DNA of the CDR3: TGCGCCAGCAGCCCCGGACAGGGGGCAGGTGGCTACACCTTC. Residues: CASSPGQGAGGYTF.

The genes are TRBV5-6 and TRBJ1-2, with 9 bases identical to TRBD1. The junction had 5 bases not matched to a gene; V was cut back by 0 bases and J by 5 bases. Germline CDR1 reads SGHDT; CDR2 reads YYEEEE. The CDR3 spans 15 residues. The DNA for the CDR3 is TGTGCCAGCAGCTTGGTGGACAGGGGACGATATGGCTACACCTTC. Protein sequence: CASSLVDRGRYGYTF.

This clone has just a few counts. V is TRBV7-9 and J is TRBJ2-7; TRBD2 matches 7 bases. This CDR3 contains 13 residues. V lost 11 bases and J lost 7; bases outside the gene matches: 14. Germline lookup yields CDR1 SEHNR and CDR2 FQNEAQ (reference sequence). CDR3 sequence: CAGQWDYSSEQYF. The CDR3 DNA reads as TGTGCCGGACAATGGGACTACTCTAGTGAGCAGTACTTC.

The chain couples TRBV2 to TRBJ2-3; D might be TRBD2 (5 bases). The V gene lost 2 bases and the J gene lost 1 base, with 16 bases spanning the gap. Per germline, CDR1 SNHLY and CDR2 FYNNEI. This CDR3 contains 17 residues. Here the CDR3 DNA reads TGTGCCAGCAGTGAATTTCTCGGACTGACTCGCACAGATACGCAGTATTTT. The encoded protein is CASSEFLGLTRTDTQYF.